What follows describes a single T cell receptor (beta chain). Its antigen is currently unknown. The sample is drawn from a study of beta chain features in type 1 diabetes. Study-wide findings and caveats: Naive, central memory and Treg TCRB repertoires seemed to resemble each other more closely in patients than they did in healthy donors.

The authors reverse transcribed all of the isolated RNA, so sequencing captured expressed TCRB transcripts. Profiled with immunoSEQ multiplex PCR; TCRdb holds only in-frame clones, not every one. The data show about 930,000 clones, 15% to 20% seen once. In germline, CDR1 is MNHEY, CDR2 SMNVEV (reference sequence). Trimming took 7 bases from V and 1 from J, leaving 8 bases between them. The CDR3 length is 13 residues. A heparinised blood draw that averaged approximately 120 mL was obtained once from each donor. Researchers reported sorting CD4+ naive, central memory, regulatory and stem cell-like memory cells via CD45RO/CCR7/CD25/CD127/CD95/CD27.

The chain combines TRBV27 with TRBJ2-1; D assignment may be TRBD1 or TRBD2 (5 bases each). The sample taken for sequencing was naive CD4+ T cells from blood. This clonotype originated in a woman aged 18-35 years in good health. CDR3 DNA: TGTGCCAGCAAGGGACCTTCCTACAATGAGCAGTTCTTC. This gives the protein CASKGPSYNEQFF.